These 30 T cell receptor beta chains were sequenced from one sample in a study of stem cell transplantation in POMP-related autoinflammatory disease. Sequenced by immunoSEQ multiplex PCR; TCRdb stores in-frame clones only, minus some. The sample has 25,000 to 30,000 clones, approximately 78% seen once. The sample was CD4+ T cells from PBMCs, taken before stem cell transplantation. The receptors shown here come from a human donor with POMP-related autoinflammation and immune dysregulation (PRAID).

The J gene is TRBJ1-2, the V gene TRBV28; no definite D call. Germline lookup yields CDR1 MDHEN and CDR2 SYDVKM. The CDR3 is made up of 12 amino acids. V was pared by 8 bases and J by 8 bases, with 15 bases between. The CDR3 is CASEVESQGYTF. The CDR3 nucleotides are TGTGCCAGCGAGGTGGAATCGCAAGGCTACACCTTC.

V is TRBV30 and J is TRBJ2-1, with D uncertain. Trimming removed 1 base at V and 8 bases at J, with 15 bases between. CDR3 size: 14 residues. Germline CDR1 GTSNPN, CDR2 SVGIG (reference sequence). The CDR3 here is CAWSASFSFYEQFF. The CDR3 DNA reads TGTGCCTGGAGTGCCTCTTTTTCCTTCTATGAGCAGTTCTTC.

CDR3 amino acids: CASSPARTGELFF. The DNA for the CDR3 is TGCGCCAGCAGCCCTGCTAGGACCGGGGAGCTGTTTTTT. J is TRBJ2-2 and V is TRBV5-1, with D unclear. Germline V CDR1 and CDR2: SGHRS, YFSETQ. The CDR3 covers 13 residues. Trimming cost V 4 bases and J 5 bases, with 9 bases left between them.

The chain is built from TRBV5-8 and TRBJ2-7; D is possibly TRBD1 (6 bases). This CDR3 has 13 residues. The V gene's germline CDR1 is SGHTS and CDR2 YDEGEE. Trimming left V 4 bases short and J 5 bases short, with 13 bases between. CDR3 coding DNA: TGTGCCAGCAGCCCCTGGAAGGGGGACGAGCAGTACTTC. It translates to CASSPWKGDEQYF. The full variable domain, with the rest looked up from reference TRBV5-8 and TRBJ2-7, is EAGVTQSPTHLIKTRGQQATLRCSPISGHTSVYWYQQALGLGLQFLLWYDEGEERNRGNFPPRFSGRQFPNYSSELNVNALELEDSALYLCASSPWKGDEQYFGPGTRLTVT.

This clone was counted between two and nine times. The chain employs TRBV30 and TRBJ2-7; perhaps TRBD1 as D (5 bases). Per the germline V gene, CDR1 is GTSNPN and CDR2 is SVGIG (reference sequence). V gave up 3 bases and J gave up 2 bases, with 8 bases separating them. The length of the CDR3 is 12 residues. This chain's CDR3 is CAWRSGTYEQYF. For the CDR3, the DNA is TGTGCCTGGAGGTCAGGGACCTACGAGCAGTACTTC.

This chain joins TRBV6-6 and TRBJ2-3; D is possibly TRBD2 (7 bases). This CDR3 comprises 13 residues. Germline V CDR1 and CDR2: MNHNY, SVGAGI (reference sequence). Trimming pared 9 bases from V and 2 bases from J, leaving 12 bases between. The DNA for the CDR3 is TGTGCCAGTATTGGGGGGGCCACAGATACGCAGTATTTT. Residues: CASIGGATDTQYF.

The chain is built from TRBV2 and TRBJ2-2; TRBD2 matches at 9 bases. V was pared by 4 bases and J by 3 bases, with 3 bases of the junction left unmatched. The length of the CDR3 is 15 residues. The germline CDR1 and CDR2 sequences are SNHLY and FYNNEI. The CDR3 region is CASSVAGVYTGELFF. Written as DNA, the CDR3 is TGTGCCAGCAGTGTAGCGGGAGTTTACACCGGGGAGCTGTTTTTT.

Written as DNA, the CDR3 is TGCGCCAGCAGCTTTACGCTCGGGGGAGGGGGTACGCAGTATTTT. Protein sequence: CASSFTLGGGGTQYF. This rearrangement joins TRBV5-1 to TRBJ2-3; TRBD2 might be the D (7 bases). V gave up 2 bases and J gave up 8 bases, with 18 bases separating them. The CDR3 loop spans 15 amino acids. Looked up from germline, CDR1 is SGHRS and CDR2 is YFSETQ.

This clone occurred a few times. The genes are TRBV5-4 and TRBJ1-2, with D perhaps TRBD1 (5 bases). V was shortened by 4 bases and J by 4 bases, with 17 bases between the two germline ends. The CDR3 totals 15 residues. CDR1 is SGHNT, CDR2 YYREEE, per germline (reference sequence). The CDR3 region has the DNA TGTGCCAGCAGCCCGACGACAGCTTACCTCTATGGCTACACCTTC. Its translation: CASSPTTAYLYGYTF.

J is TRBJ2-1 and V is TRBV30; a weak D match, TRBD2 (5 bases). With 3 bases removed from V and 10 bases from J, the gap between germline ends came to 19 bases. This CDR3 contains 14 residues. The V gene's germline CDR1 is GTSNPN and CDR2 SVGIG (reference sequence). In DNA form, the CDR3 reads TGTGCCTGGAGGCTATCTTTTCTAGCATCGGAGCAGTTCTTC. Translating gives CAWRLSFLASEQFF.

The chain has TRBV5-4 and TRBJ2-3; D ambiguous. From germline, CDR1 is SGHNT and CDR2 YYREEE (reference sequence). This CDR3 is 16 amino acids long. The V and J ends lost 1 base and 2 bases respectively, with 14 bases between them. The CDR3, as DNA: TGTGCCAGCAGCTTGAGTAAAGGGTCCTCCACAGATACGCAGTATTTT. This encodes CASSLSKGSSTDTQYF.

About this clone itself: Germline and junction disagree at one end, which may indicate a read error. The chain has TRBV7-7 and TRBJ2-2; D uncertain. Germline V lookup: CDR1 SSHAT, CDR2 FNYEAQ (reference sequence). There are 12 residues in the CDR3. Here the CDR3 DNA reads TGTGCTAGCAGTCCAAACACCGGGGAGCTGTTTTTT. It specifies CASSPNTGELFF.

This clone was observed a single time. Here the CDR3 DNA reads TGCGCCAGCAGCTTGGACCGGGACGAGCAGTACTTC. This encodes CASSLDRDEQYF. The rearrangement joins TRBV5-1 to TRBJ2-7; D call uncertain. Trimming removed 0 bases from V and 5 bases from J, with 6 bases in between. Per the germline V gene, CDR1 is SGHRS and CDR2 is YFSETQ. The CDR3 loop spans 12 amino acids.

The rearrangement links TRBV7-8 to TRBJ2-7, with TRBD2 matching 13 bases. V shed 2 bases, J shed 2 bases, and the junction held 3 bases outside the gene matches. CDR1 and CDR2 (germline): SGHVS, FQNEAQ. This CDR3 contains 16 residues. The CDR3 region has the DNA TGTGCCAGCAGCTTACTAGGACTAGCGGGAGCCTACGAGCAGTACTTC. Its translation: CASSLLGLAGAYEQYF.

The chain combines TRBV9 with TRBJ2-7; D perhaps matches TRBD1 (6 bases). Germline CDR1 reads SGDLS; CDR2 reads YYNGEE. The CDR3 sequence is 13 residues long. The V and J ends lost 7 bases and 3 bases respectively, with 14 bases between them. The CDR3 nucleotides are TGTGCCAGCGGTACGGGACACCACTACGAGCAGTACTTC. It codes for CASGTGHHYEQYF.

The CDR3 DNA is TGCGCCAGCAGCCCCCAGGGGGCACGTGAAAAACTGTTTTTT. Its translation is CASSPQGAREKLFF. The V gene is TRBV4-1, the J gene TRBJ1-4; 8 bases are a match to TRBD1. The CDR3 sequence is 14 residues long. CDR1 is MGHRA, CDR2 YSYEKL, per germline. V was pared by 4 bases and J by 7 bases, with 5 bases of the junction left unmatched.

The rearrangement links TRBV19 to TRBJ2-1; no definite D call. The CDR3 spans 16 residues. V lost 6 bases and J 5 bases, leaving 20 bases between the germline ends. Per germline, CDR1 LNHDA and CDR2 SQIVND (reference sequence). The CDR3 sequence: CASRRKGLPDNNEQFF. The CDR3 nucleotides are TGTGCCAGTAGGAGAAAGGGCCTCCCCGATAACAATGAGCAGTTCTTC.

V gene TRBV6-4 combines with J gene TRBJ1-5; no clear D. Germline assignment: CDR1 MRHNA and CDR2 SNTAGT. There are 17 residues in the CDR3. V was trimmed by 2 bases and J by 0 bases, leaving 14 bases between them. The CDR3 DNA reads TGTGCCAGCAGTGACCATACTCGACGTGATAGCAATCAGCCCCAGCATTTT. Its protein product is CASSDHTRRDSNQPQHF.

The chain is built from TRBV18 and TRBJ2-1; 9 bases agree with TRBD2. The CDR3 extends over 15 amino acids. The germline CDR1 and CDR2 sequences are KGHSH and LQKENI. V shed 0 bases, J shed 3 bases, and the junction held 0 bases outside the gene matches. The CDR3 here is CASSPPSGSYNEQFF. The CDR3 DNA sequence: TGTGCCAGCTCACCACCTAGCGGGAGCTACAATGAGCAGTTCTTC.

The J gene is TRBJ2-7, the V gene TRBV6-6; D remains unclear. V was cut by 0 bases and J by 3 bases, with 12 bases left in between. Germline loops: CDR1 MNHNY, CDR2 SVGAGI (reference sequence). The CDR3 sequence is 15 residues long. CDR3 coding DNA: TGTGCCAGCAGTTACTCGGCCTATGGGGTCTACGAGCAGTACTTC. Translating gives CASSYSAYGVYEQYF.

The chain links TRBV30 to TRBJ2-5; no reliable D call. V gave up 3 bases and J gave up 3 bases, with 8 bases separating them. CDR3 length: 12 amino acids. The germline V gene encodes CDR1 GTSNPN and CDR2 SVGIG (reference sequence). CDR3 sequence: CAWSPWKETQYF. The DNA of the CDR3 is TGTGCCTGGAGCCCCTGGAAAGAGACCCAGTACTTC.

The DNA of the CDR3 is TGTGCCATCAGATCGGGACTAGCGGGAGTTCTCCAAGAGACCCAGTACTTC. Translated, it gives CAIRSGLAGVLQETQYF. The V gene is TRBV10-3, the J gene TRBJ2-5, with 14 nucleotides matching TRBD2. J gave up 1 base and V 6 bases, and 7 bases lay outside the gene matches. The CDR3 length is 17 residues. Germline V CDR1 and CDR2: ENHRY, SYGVKD.

In this sample, this clone turned up once. The J gene is TRBJ2-3, the V gene TRBV7-8, with D uncertain. Germline CDR1 and CDR2: SGHVS and FQNEAQ. The V gene lost 6 bases and the J gene lost 6 bases, with 16 bases spanning the gap. The CDR3 sequence is 14 residues long. CDR3 nucleotide sequence: TGTGCCAGCAGTCAGAAATTGACGTCCGATACGCAGTATTTT. Protein product: CASSQKLTSDTQYF. The full variable domain, rest sourced from reference TRBV7-8 and TRBJ2-3, is GAGVSQSPRYKVAKRGQDVALRCDPISGHVSLFWYQQALGQGPEFLTYFQNEAQLDKSGLPSDRFFAERPEGSVSTLKIQRTQQEDSAVYLCASSQKLTSDTQYFGPGTRLTVL.

The chain recombines TRBV5-1 with TRBJ2-3; D not resolved. V lost 9 bases and J 0 bases, leaving 14 bases between the germline ends. This CDR3 has 14 residues. Germline V gives CDR1 SGHRS, CDR2 YFSETQ. CDR3: CATVRGPSTDTQYF. For the CDR3, the DNA is TGCGCCACCGTTAGAGGCCCTAGCACAGATACGCAGTATTTT.

This clone was observed a few times. The V gene is TRBV28, the J gene TRBJ1-5, with 8 bases identical to TRBD1. The CDR3 consists of 15 residues. CDR1 is MDHEN and CDR2 is SYDVKM in the germline V gene. V was clipped by 5 bases and J by 7 bases; unmatched bases: 10. CDR3: CASSREGQEGQPQHF. The CDR3 region has the DNA TGTGCCAGCAGTCGAGAGGGACAGGAGGGACAGCCCCAGCATTTT. Complete variable domain (other parts from reference TRBV28 and TRBJ1-5): DVKVTQSSRYLVKRTGEKVFLECVQDMDHENMFWYRQDPGLGLRLIYFSYDVKMKEKGDIPEGYSVSREKKERFSLILESASTNQTSMYLCASSREGQEGQPQHFGDGTRLSIL.

The chain joins TRBV30 to TRBJ2-7; TRBD2 is a possible D gene (6 bases). The CDR3 has 13 amino acids. Germline assignment: CDR1 GTSNPN and CDR2 SVGIG (reference sequence). Trimming pared 0 bases from V and 1 base from J, leaving 7 bases between. The CDR3 is CAWSVGGSYEQYF. In DNA form, the CDR3 reads TGTGCCTGGAGTGTTGGGGGGTCCTACGAGCAGTACTTC. Full variable domain (missing parts from reference TRBV30 and TRBJ2-7): SQTIHQWPATLVQPVGSPLSLECTVEGTSNPNLYWYRQAAGRGLQLLFYSVGIGQISSEVPQNLSASRPQDRQFILSSKKLLLSDSGFYLCAWSVGGSYEQYFGPGTRLTVT.

The chain combines TRBV6-4 with TRBJ2-1; 15 positions agree with TRBD2. The CDR3 runs 19 residues. CDR1 MRHNA and CDR2 SNTAGT come from the germline V gene. V was pared by 2 bases and J by 8 bases, with 13 bases of the junction left unmatched. This chain's CDR3 is CASSDGLAGGEGRFDEQFF. The CDR3 DNA is TGTGCCAGCAGTGACGGACTAGCGGGGGGGGAAGGGAGGTTCGATGAGCAGTTCTTC.

This rearrangement joins TRBV30 to TRBJ1-5, with D possibly being TRBD1 (5 bases). The CDR3 loop spans 16 amino acids. Per the germline V gene, CDR1 is GTSNPN and CDR2 is SVGIG (reference sequence). The V end was cut by 2 bases, the J end by 7 bases, with 21 bases between. The CDR3 here is CAWSTGRGPSGQPQHF. CDR3 sequence (DNA): TGTGCCTGGAGTACCGGTCGGGGACCCAGTGGGCAGCCCCAGCATTTT.

The gene calls are TRBV18 and TRBJ2-5, with D perhaps being TRBD1 or TRBD2 (6 bases each). The CDR3 spans 15 residues. V was cut by 3 bases and J by 5 bases, with 16 bases left in between. The germline CDR1 and CDR2 sequences are KGHSH and LQKENI. CDR3 sequence reads: CASSPSGGPEETQYF. The CDR3 coding sequence is TGTGCCAGCTCACCGAGTGGGGGGCCGGAGGAGACCCAGTACTTC. Filled out from reference TRBV18 and TRBJ2-5, the complete variable domain reads NAGVMQNPRHLVRRRGQEARLRCSPMKGHSHVYWYRQLPEEGLKFMVYLQKENIIDESGMPKERFSAEFPKEGPSILRIQQVVRGDSAAYFCASSPSGGPEETQYFGPGTRLLVL.

This rearrangement joins TRBV2 to TRBJ2-3; 10 bases agree with TRBD2. In germline, CDR1 is SNHLY, CDR2 FYNNEI. The CDR3 has 14 residues. Losses at the gene ends were 5 bases for V and 6 bases for J; bases not matched to a gene: 5. The CDR3: CASSLAGGRDTQYF. Written as DNA, the CDR3 is TGTGCCAGCAGTTTAGCGGGGGGTAGGGATACGCAGTATTTT.